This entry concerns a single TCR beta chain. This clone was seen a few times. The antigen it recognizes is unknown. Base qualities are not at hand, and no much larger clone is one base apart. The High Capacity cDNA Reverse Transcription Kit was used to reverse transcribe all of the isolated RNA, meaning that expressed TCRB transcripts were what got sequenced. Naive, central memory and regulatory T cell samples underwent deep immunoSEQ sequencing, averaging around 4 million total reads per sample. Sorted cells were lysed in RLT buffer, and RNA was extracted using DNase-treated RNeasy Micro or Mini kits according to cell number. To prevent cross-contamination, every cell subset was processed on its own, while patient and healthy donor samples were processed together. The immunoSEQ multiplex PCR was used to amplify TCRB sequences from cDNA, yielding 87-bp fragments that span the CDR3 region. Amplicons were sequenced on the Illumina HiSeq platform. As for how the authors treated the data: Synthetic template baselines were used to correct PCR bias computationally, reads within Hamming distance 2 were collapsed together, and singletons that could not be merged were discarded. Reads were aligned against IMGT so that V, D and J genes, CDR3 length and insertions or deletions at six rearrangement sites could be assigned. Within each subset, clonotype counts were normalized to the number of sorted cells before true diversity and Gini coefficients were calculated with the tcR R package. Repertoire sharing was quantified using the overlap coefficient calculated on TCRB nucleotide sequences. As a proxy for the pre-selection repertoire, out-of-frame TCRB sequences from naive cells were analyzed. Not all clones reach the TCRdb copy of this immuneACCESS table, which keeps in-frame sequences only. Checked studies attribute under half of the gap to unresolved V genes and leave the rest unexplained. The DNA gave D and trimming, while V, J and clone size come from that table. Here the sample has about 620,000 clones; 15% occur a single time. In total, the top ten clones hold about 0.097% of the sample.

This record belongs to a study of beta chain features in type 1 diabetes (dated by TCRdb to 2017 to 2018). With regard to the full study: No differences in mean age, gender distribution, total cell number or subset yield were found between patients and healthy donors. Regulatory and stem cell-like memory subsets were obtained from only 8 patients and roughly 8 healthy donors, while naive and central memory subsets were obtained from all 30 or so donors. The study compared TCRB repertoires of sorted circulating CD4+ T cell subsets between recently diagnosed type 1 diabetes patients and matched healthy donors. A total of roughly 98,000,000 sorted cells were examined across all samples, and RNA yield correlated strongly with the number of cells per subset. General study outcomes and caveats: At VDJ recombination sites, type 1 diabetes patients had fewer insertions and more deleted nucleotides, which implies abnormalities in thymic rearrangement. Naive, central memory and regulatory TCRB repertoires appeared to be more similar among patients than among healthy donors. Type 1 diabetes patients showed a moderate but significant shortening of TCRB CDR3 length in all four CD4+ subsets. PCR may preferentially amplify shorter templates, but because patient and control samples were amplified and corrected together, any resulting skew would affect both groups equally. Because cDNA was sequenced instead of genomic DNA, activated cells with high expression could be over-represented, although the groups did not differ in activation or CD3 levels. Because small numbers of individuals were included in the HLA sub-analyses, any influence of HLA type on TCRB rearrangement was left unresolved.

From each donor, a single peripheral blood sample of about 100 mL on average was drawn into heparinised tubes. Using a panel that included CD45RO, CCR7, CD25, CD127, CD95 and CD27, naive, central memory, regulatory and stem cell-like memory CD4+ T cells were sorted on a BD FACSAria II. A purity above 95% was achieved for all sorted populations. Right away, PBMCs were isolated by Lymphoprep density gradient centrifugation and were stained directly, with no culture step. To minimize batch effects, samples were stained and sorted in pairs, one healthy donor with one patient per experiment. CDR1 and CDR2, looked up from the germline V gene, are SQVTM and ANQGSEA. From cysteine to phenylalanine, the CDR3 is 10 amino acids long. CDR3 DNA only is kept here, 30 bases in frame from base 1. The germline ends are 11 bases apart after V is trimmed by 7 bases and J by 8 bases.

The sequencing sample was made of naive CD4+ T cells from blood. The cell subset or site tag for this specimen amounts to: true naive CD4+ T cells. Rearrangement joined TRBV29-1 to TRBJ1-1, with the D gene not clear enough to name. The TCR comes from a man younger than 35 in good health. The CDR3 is CSGQEREAFF. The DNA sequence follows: TGCAGCGGCCAGGAGAGAGAAGCTTTCTTT.